What follows is one T cell receptor (beta chain) and its context. This sample was included in a study of blood T cells in healthy people across ages. Ten milliliters of peripheral blood were drawn from each donor. Trimming took 3 bases from V and 3 from J; bases not matched to a gene: 4. Germline-derived CDR1 and CDR2 are LGHNA and YSLEER. The CDR3 totals 15 residues. Using a J-beta primer mix together with a sample-barcoded 5' primer, a second PCR was run for roughly 6 to 11 cycles. Each cDNA molecule was tagged by a template-switch adaptor with 12 random nucleotides. Sequencing recovered at least 2.5 million CDR3-containing paired-end reads from each sample. One entry per CDR3 protein, called by TCRdb with MiXCR from the 5' RACE reads. Here the sample spans around 800,000 distinct CDR3 sequences, under 55% being singletons.

The clonotype was recovered from a man aged 55 to 70 in good health. The sequenced material came from blood. This chain joins TRBV4-3 and TRBJ2-5, with TRBD1 identical over 10 bases. The DNA for the CDR3 is TGCGCCAGCAGCCAGAAAGGGACAGGGGAAGAGACCCAGTACTTC. It translates to CASSQKGTGEETQYF.